The clone carrying this T cell receptor beta chain was counted a few times. Original handling: Estimated nucleated cell counts came from reference gene primer amplification. Clones were sequenced by immunoSEQ multiplex PCR, and TCRdb holds only the in-frame ones, with some missing. The V and J calls and the clone size are those of that table, but D and trimming were determined from the DNA. This table holds about 280,000 clones, about nine tenths found once. The CDR3 is made up of 12 amino acids. J was trimmed by 10 bases and V by 9 bases; bases with no gene match: 10. Germline CDR1 and CDR2: SGHTS and YDEGEE. This entry belongs to a study of blood T cell repertoires in COVID-19. Study-level background: T cells, B-cell-depleted T cells, or PBMCs supplied cDNA or gDNA.

The rearrangement links TRBV5-8 to TRBJ2-1; 7 bases are shared with TRBD2. Sequenced: peripheral blood. This clonotype was sampled from a man aged 50 or older with acute or convalescent COVID-19. CDR3 protein: CATATREDEQFF. CDR3 sequence (DNA): TGTGCCACCGCCACACGGGAGGACGAGCAGTTCTTC.